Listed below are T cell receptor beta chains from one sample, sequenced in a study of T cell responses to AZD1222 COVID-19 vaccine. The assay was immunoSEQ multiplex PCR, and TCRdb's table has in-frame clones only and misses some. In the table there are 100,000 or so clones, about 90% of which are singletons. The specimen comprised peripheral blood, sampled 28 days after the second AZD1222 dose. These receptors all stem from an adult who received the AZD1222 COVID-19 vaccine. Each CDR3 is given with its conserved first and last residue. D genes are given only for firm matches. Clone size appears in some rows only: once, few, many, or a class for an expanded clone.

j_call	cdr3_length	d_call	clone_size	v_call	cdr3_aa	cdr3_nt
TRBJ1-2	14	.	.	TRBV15	CATSRDPAGYGYTF	TGTGCCACCAGCAGAGATCCCGCGGGCTATGGCTACACCTTC
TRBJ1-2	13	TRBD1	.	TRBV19	CASSPQGDYGYTF	TGTGCCAGTAGTCCCCAGGGGGACTATGGCTACACCTTC
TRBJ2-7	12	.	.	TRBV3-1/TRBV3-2	CASSQGGYEQYF	TGTGCCAGCAGCCAGGGGGGCTACGAGCAGTACTTC
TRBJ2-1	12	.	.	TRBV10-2	CASRNTNSKQFF	TGCGCCAGTCGGAACACCAACAGTAAGCAGTTCTTC
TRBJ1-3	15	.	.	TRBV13	CASSLEPGTGNTIYF	TGTGCCAGCAGCTTAGAACCCGGGACTGGAAACACCATATATTTT
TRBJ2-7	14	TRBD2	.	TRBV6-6	CASSPRTSGFEQYF	TGTGCCAGCAGTCCCCGGACTAGCGGGTTCGAGCAGTACTTC
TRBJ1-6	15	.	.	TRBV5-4	CASSLEGAQNSPLHF	TGTGCCAGCAGCCTTGAAGGGGCCCAGAATTCACCCCTCCACTTT
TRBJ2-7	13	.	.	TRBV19	CASSIGPEYEQYF	TGTGCCAGTAGTATCGGACCAGAATACGAGCAGTACTTC
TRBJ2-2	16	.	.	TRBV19	CASSIDLARRSGELFF	TGTGCCAGTAGTATAGATCTTGCTAGGAGATCCGGGGAGCTGTTTTTT
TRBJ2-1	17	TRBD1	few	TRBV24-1	CATSDAPGTGSYNEQFF	TGTGCCACCAGTGACGCTCCCGGGACAGGGTCTTACAATGAGCAGTTCTTC
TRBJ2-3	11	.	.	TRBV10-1	CASSEADTQYF	TGCGCCAGCAGTGAGGCAGATACGCAGTATTTT
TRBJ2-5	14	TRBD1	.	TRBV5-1	CASSLGTVEETQYF	TGCGCCAGCAGCCTAGGGACAGTGGAAGAGACCCAGTACTTC
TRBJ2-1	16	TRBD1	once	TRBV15	CATSRGRDRGYNEQFF	TGTGCCACCAGCAGAGGCCGGGACAGGGGTTACAATGAGCAGTTCTTC